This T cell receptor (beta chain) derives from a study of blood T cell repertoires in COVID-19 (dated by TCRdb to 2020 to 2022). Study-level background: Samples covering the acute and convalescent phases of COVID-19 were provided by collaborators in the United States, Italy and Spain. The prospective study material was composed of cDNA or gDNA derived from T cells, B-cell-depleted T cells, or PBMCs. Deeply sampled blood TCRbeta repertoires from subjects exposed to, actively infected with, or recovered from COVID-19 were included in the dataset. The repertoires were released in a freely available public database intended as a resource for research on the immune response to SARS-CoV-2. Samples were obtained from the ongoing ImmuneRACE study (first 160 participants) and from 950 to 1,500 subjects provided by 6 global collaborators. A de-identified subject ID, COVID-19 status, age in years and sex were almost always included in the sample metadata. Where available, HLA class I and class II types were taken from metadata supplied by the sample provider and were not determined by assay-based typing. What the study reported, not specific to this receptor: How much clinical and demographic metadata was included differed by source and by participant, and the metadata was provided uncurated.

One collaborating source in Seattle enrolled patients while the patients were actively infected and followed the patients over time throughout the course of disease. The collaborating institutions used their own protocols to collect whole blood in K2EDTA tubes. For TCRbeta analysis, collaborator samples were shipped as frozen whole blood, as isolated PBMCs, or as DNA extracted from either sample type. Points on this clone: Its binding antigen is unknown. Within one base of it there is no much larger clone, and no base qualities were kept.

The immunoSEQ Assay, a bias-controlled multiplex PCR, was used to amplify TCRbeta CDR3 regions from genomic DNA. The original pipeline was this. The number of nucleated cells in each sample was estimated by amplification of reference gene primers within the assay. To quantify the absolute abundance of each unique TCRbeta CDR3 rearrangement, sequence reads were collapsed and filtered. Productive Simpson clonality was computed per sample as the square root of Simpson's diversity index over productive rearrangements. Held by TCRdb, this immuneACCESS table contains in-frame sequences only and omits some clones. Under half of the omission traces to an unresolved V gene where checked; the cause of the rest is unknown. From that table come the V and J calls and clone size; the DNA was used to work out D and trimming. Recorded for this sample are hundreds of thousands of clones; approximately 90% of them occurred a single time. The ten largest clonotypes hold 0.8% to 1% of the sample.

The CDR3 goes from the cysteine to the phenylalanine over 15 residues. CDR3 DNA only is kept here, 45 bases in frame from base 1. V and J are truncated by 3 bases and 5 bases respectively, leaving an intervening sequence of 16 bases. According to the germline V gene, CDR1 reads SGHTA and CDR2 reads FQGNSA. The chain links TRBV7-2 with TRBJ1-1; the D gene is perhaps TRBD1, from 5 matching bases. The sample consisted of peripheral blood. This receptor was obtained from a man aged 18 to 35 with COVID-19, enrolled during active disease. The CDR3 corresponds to CASSFGGTLGTEAFF. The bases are TGTGCCAGCAGCTTTGGGGGGACCCTGGGAACTGAAGCTTTCTTT.